The entry below describes one T cell receptor beta chain. TCRdb analysed the multiplex PCR reads with MiXCR anew, one entry per CDR3 protein. The table has approximately 170,000 distinct CDR3 sequences, 30% to 35% seen once. This specimen comes from a study of breast tumors, draining lymph nodes, adjacent tissues. The CDR3 runs 13 residues. V was shortened by 2 bases and J by 2 bases, with 7 bases between the two germline ends. Per the germline V gene, CDR1 is PRHDT and CDR2 is FYEKMQ (reference sequence). Samples came from axillary lymph nodes draining the breast cancer. The sequence came from a female donor with breast cancer. Some clones in this sample may be carry-over from other donors' samples. The V gene is TRBV13, the J gene TRBJ2-7, with D possibly TRBD1 on 5 matching bases. The material sequenced was axillary lymph node tissue. As DNA, the CDR3 is TGTGCCAGCAGCTTACACAGGCCCTACGAGCAGTACTTC. Amino acid sequence: CASSLHRPYEQYF.